The present T cell receptor (beta chain) was sequenced within a study of T cells in localized non-small cell lung cancer (dated by TCRdb to 2018 to 2021). Turning to the overall study: The study analyzed T cell repertoires of hundreds of early-stage NSCLC patients, comparing tumors and uninvolved tumor-adjacent lungs. The cohort was made up of a few hundred treatment-naive NSCLC patients whose localized lung tumors had been resected. The mean age of the NSCLC patients was about 70 years, with 120 to 150 men and approximately 100 women.

The immunoSEQ Assay was used to sequence TCR beta CDR3 regions from DNA. Under the source paper's analysis protocol: To compute T cell density, TCR beta template counts were normalized to usable DNA, which was estimated by amplifying housekeeping genes. Richness was estimated with the preseqR package, extrapolating to 400,000 templates for PBMC samples and 120,000 templates for tissue samples. Clonality was taken to be one minus Pielou's evenness. Tissue-enriched TCRs were identified by differential abundance testing using productive amino-acid clonotypes, minimum total count 5 and alpha 0.1. The Jaccard Index and the Morisita Overlap Index were used to quantify repertoire overlap between compartments. GLIPH grouped TCR beta CDR3s together with public tetramer-defined viral CDR3s, and a viral motif had to include at least three viral sequences and show V-gene enrichment. What TCRdb holds here is the immuneACCESS table cut down to in-frame rearrangements. Part of the clones is not present; checked against another copy, under half of the missing clones reflect an unresolved V gene, and the others are unexplained. V and J calls plus clone size are reproduced from that table; the DNA served to infer D and trimming. The sample records 100,000 to 150,000 clones, around 89% of which are singletons. Jointly, the top ten make up around 1.7% of the sample.

What the authors observed across the whole study: Uninvolved tumor-adjacent lung showed the highest T cell clonality, higher than tumor, which suggests more focused antigenic responses in the uninvolved tumor-adjacent lung. Because multi-region tumor sequencing was not performed, intratumor heterogeneity could not be ruled out. Longer overall survival was associated with higher T cell density in blood, whereas shorter survival was associated with higher clonality in adjacent lung. A median of 57 of the top 100 tumor clones were detected in paired uninvolved adjacent lung, and about 29 of these tumor clones were also found among the top 100 clones of the paired uninvolved adjacent lung. Because the study design was exploratory, TCR variables were selected using unadjusted p-values without false-discovery rate correction.

According to the germline V gene, CDR1 reads SGHTA and CDR2 reads FQGNSA. Cut back by 1 base and 2 bases, the V and J ends lie 12 bases apart. Taken from cysteine to phenylalanine, the CDR3 has 15 residues. The only DNA kept is the CDR3, 45 bases in frame from the first base. Comment on this clone: No cognate antigen has been identified for it. Base quality data are lacking; no much larger clone is found one base away.

At diagnosis, peripheral blood, uninvolved tumor-adjacent lung and tumor were collected and were preserved as a mix of fresh-frozen and FFPE material. For TCR repertoire profiling, blood samples were analyzed in the form of peripheral blood mononuclear cells. The TCR sequence derives from a female donor older than 55 with stage I lung adenocarcinoma. Recombination connected TRBV7-2 to TRBJ2-7; the best D guess is TRBD2, with 6 bases matching. The specimen was peripheral blood, collected before any cancer treatment. The sequenced DNA: TGTGCCAGCAGCTTAGACCGGAGGGCCACCTACGAGCAGTACTTC. Translated, this is CASSLDRRATYEQYF.